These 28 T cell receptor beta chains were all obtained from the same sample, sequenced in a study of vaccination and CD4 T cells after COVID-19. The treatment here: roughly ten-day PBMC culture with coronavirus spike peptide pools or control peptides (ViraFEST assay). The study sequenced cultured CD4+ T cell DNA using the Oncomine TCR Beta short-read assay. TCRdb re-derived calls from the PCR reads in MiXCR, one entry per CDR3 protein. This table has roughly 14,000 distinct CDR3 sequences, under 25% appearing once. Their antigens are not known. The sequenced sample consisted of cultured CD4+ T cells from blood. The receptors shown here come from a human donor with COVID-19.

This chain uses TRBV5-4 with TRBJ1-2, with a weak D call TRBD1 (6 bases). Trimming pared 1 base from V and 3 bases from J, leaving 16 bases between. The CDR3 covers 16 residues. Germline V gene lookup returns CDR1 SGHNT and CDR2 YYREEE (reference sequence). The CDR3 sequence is CASSLHSGGGYYGYTF. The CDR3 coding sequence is TGTGCCAGCAGCTTGCATTCGGGTGGGGGCTACTATGGCTACACCTTC.

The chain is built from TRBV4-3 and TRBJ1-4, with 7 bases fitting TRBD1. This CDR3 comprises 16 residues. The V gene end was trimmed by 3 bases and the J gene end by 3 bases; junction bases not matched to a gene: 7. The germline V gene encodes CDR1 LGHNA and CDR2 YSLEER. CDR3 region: CASSQATGTANEKLFF. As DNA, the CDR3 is TGCGCCAGCAGCCAGGCCACCGGGACAGCTAATGAAAAACTGTTTTTT.

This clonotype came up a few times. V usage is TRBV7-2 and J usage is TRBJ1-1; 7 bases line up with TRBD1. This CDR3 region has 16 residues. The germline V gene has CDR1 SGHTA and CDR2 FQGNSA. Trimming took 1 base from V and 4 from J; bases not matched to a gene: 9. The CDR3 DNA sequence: TGTGCCAGCAGCTTAGATGGACAGGTAATGGGCACTGAAGCTTTCTTT. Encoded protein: CASSLDGQVMGTEAFF.

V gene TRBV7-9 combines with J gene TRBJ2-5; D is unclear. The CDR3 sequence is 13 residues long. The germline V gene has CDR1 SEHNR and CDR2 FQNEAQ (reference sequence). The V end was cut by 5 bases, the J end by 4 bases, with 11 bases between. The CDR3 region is CASSHLAGETQYF. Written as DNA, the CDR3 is TGTGCCAGCAGCCACTTAGCAGGAGAGACCCAGTACTTC.

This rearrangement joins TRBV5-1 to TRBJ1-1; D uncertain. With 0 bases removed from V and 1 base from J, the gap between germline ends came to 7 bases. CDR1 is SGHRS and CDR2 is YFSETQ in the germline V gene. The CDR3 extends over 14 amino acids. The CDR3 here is CASSLAGGNTEAFF. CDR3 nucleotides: TGCGCCAGCAGCTTGGCCGGTGGGAACACTGAAGCTTTCTTT.

CDR3 protein: CASRDRARNEKLFF. As DNA, the CDR3 is TGTGCCAGCCGAGACAGGGCTCGAAATGAAAAACTGTTTTTT. V usage is TRBV2 and J usage is TRBJ1-4; 7 bases fit TRBD1. This CDR3 region has 14 residues. V trimming: 8 bases; J trimming: 5 bases; junction bases outside the gene matches: 8. Germline V gene data show CDR1 as SNHLY and CDR2 as FYNNEI.

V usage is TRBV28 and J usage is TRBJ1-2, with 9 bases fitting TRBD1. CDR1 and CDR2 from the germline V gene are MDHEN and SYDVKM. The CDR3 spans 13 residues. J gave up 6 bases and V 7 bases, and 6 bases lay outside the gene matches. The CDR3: CASKIGQGHGYTF. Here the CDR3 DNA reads TGTGCCAGCAAAATCGGACAGGGGCATGGCTACACCTTC.

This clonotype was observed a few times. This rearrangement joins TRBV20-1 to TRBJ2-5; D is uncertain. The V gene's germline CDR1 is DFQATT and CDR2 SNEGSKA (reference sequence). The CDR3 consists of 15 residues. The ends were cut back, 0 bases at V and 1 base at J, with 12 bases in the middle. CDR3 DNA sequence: TGCAGTGCTAGAGAAAGGGCAATTCTCCAAGAGACCCAGTACTTC. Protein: CSARERAILQETQYF.

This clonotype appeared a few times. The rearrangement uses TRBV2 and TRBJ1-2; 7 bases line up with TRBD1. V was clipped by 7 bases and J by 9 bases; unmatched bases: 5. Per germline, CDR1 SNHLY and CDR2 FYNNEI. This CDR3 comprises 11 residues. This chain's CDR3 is CASIRTGRYTF. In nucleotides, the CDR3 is TGTGCCAGCATCAGGACAGGCCGCTACACCTTC. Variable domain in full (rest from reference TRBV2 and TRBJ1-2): EPEVTQTPSHQVTQMGQEVILRCVPISNHLYFYWYRQILGQKVEFLVSFYNNEISEKSEIFDDQFSVERPDGSNFTLKIRSTKLEDSAMYFCASIRTGRYTFGSGTRLTVV.

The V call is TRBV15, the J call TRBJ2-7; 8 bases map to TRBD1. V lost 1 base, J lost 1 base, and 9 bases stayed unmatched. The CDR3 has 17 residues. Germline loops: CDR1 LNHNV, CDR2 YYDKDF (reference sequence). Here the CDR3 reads CATSRGSLRDRSYEQYF. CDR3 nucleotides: TGTGCCACCAGCAGAGGCTCTCTCCGGGACAGGTCCTACGAGCAGTACTTC.

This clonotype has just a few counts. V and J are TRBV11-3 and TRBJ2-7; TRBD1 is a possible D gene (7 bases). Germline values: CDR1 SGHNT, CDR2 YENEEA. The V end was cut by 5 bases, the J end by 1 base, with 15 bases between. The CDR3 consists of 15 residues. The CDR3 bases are TGTGCCAGCAGCAAACCACAGGGGAGGTCCTACGAGCAGTACTTC. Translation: CASSKPQGRSYEQYF.

CDR3 protein: CASSRTATNEKLFF. The CDR3 bases are TGTGCCAGCAGTCGGACAGCAACTAATGAAAAACTGTTTTTT. The chain has TRBV6-1 and TRBJ1-4, with TRBD1 as a possible D gene (6 bases). The CDR3 totals 14 residues. The germline CDR1 and CDR2 sequences are MNHNS and SASEGT. Trimming pared 5 bases from V and 0 bases from J, leaving 7 bases between.

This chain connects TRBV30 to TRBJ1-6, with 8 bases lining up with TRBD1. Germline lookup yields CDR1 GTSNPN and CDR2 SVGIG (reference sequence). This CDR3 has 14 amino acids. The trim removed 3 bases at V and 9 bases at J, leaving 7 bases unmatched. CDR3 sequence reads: CAWSLGQVASPLHF. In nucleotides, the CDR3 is TGTGCCTGGAGCCTGGGACAGGTAGCTTCACCCCTCCACTTT.

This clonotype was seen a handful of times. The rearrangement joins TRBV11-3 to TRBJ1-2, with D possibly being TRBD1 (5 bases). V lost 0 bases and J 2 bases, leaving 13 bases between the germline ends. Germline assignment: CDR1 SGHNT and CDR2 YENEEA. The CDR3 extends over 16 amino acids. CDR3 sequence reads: CASSLEGRGGNYGYTF. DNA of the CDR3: TGTGCCAGCAGCTTAGAAGGTCGCGGGGGGAACTATGGCTACACCTTC.

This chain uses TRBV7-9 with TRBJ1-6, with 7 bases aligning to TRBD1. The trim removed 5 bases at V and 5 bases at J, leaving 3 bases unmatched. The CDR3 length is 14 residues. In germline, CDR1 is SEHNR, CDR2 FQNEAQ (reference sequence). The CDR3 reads CASSAGTDNSPLHF. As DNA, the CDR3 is TGTGCCAGCAGCGCCGGGACAGATAATTCACCCCTCCACTTT.

This chain's CDR3 is CASSQTGDSNQPQHF. The DNA of the CDR3 is TGTGCCAGCAGTCAGACAGGGGATAGCAATCAGCCCCAGCATTTT. This rearrangement joins TRBV6-1 to TRBJ1-5, with TRBD1 matching 8 bases. This CDR3 has 15 residues. V shed 5 bases and J 0 bases; nucleotides not matched to a gene: 3. The germline V gene encodes CDR1 MNHNS and CDR2 SASEGT.

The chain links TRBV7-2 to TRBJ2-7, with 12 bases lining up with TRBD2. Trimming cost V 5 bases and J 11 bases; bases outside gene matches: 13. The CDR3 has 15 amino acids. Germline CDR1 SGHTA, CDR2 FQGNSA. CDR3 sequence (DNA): TGTGCCAGCAGCGAACGACTAGCGGGGGACCGTACTAAGTACTTC. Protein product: CASSERLAGDRTKYF.

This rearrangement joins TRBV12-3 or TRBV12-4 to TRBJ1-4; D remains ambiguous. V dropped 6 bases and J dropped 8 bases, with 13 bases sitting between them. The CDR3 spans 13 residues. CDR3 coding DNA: TGTGCCAGCAGCAAAAACTTAGGGGAAAAACTGTTTTTT. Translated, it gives CASSKNLGEKLFF.

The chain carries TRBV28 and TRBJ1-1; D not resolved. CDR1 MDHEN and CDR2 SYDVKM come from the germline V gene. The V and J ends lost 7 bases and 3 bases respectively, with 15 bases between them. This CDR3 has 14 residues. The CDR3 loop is CASTKGGTYTEAFF. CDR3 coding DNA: TGTGCCAGCACTAAAGGAGGCACATACACTGAAGCTTTCTTT.

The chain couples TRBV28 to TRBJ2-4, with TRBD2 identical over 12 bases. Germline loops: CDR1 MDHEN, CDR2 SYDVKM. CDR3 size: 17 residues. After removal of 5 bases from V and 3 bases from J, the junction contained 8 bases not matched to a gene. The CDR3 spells CASSPSGGAKVKNIQYF. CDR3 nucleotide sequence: TGTGCCAGCAGTCCTAGCGGGGGGGCCAAGGTCAAAAACATTCAGTACTTC.

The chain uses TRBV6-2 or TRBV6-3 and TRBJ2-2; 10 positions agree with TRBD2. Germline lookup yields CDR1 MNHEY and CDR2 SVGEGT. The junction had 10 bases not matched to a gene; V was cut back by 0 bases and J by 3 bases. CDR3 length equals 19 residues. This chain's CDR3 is CASSYSPSGGYLDTGELFF. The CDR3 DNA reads TGTGCCAGCAGTTACTCGCCTAGCGGGGGATATTTGGACACCGGGGAGCTGTTTTTT.

This CDR3 reads CASSKQGARNYGYTF. For the CDR3, the DNA is TGTGCCAGCAGCAAGCAGGGGGCGCGGAACTATGGCTACACCTTC. The chain carries TRBV6-1 and TRBJ1-2; 8 bases are a match to TRBD1. Germline V CDR1 and CDR2: MNHNS, SASEGT. The CDR3 has 15 residues. Germline trimming cut 6 bases from V and 2 bases from J; bases unmatched to any gene: 8.

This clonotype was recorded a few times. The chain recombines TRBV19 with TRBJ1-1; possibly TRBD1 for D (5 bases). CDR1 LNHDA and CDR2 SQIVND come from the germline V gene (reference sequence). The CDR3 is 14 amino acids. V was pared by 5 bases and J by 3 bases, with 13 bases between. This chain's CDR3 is CASSFPQGDTEAFF. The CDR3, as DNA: TGTGCCAGTAGTTTCCCCCAAGGGGACACTGAAGCTTTCTTT.

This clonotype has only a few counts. The CDR3 here is CASSQNSNQPQHF. The CDR3 coding sequence is TGTGCCAGCAGCCAGAATAGCAATCAGCCCCAGCATTTT. V and J are TRBV5-5 and TRBJ1-5; D not certain. The germline gives CDR1 SGHKS, CDR2 YYEKEE (reference sequence). Trimming took off 4 bases at V and 0 bases at J, with 5 bases between the two ends. This CDR3 contains 13 residues.

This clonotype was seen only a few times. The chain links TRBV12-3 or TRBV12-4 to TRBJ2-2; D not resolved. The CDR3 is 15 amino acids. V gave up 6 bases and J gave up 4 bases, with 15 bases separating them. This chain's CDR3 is CASSTARRVTGELFF. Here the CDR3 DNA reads TGTGCCAGCAGCACGGCCCGAAGGGTCACCGGGGAGCTGTTTTTT.

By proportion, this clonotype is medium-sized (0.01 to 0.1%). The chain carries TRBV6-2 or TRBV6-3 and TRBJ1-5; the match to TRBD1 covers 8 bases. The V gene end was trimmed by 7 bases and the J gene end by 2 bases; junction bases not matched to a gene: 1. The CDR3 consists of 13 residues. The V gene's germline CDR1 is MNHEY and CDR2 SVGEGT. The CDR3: CASTTGGNQPQHF. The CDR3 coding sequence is TGTGCCAGCACGACAGGGGGCAATCAGCCCCAGCATTTT.

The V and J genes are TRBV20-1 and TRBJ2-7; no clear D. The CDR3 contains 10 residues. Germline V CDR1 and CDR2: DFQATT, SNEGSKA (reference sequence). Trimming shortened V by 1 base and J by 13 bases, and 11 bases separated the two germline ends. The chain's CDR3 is CSARGPGIYF. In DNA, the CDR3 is TGCAGTGCTAGAGGCCCGGGCATCTACTTC.

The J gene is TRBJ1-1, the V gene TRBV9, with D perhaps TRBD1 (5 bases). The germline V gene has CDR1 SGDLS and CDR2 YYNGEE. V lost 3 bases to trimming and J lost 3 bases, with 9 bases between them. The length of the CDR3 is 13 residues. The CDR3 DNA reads TGTGCCAGCAGCGCCAGGGTGTACACTGAAGCTTTCTTT. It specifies CASSARVYTEAFF.